A selection of T cell receptor beta chains follows, all from one sample in a study of blood T cell repertoires in COVID-19. The repertoire was sequenced with immunoSEQ multiplex PCR; TCRdb's copy has only in-frame clones and lacks some. The sample carries roughly 240,000 clones, just under 85% recorded once. The sample consisted of peripheral blood. The source is a woman of 80 years or more with acute or convalescent COVID-19. Both conserved end residues are part of each CDR3. The D gene is left open where the match is weak. A clone size is listed for some rows: how often the clone was seen (once, few, many), or a class if it is expanded.

j_call,v_call,d_call,clone_size,cdr3_aa,cdr3_nt
TRBJ1-5,TRBV19,TRBD1,-,CASSTLGQTLNQPQHF,TGTGCCAGTAGTACCTTGGGACAGACCCTCAATCAGCCCCAGCATTTT
TRBJ1-1,TRBV7-2,TRBD1,-,CASSTTGGRTEAFF,TGTGCCAGCAGCACGACAGGGGGCCGCACTGAAGCTTTCTTT
TRBJ1-3,TRBV28,-,-,CASSTGARGNTIYF,TGTGCCAGCAGTACAGGAGCGCGTGGAAACACCATATATTTT
TRBJ1-4,TRBV4-1,TRBD1,-,CASSRVWGQGAEKLFF,TGCGCCAGCAGCCGAGTGTGGGGACAGGGGGCAGAAAAACTGTTTTTT
TRBJ1-2,TRBV19,TRBD1,-,CASSPGQVASLRGYTF,TGTGCCAGTAGTCCGGGACAGGTCGCCAGTCTGCGTGGCTACACCTTC
TRBJ1-1,TRBV25-1,-,-,CASSVGGETEAFF,TGTGCCAGCAGTGTCGGTGGGGAGACTGAAGCTTTCTTT
TRBJ1-4,TRBV7-9,TRBD1,once,CASSFDTGGEKLFF,TGTGCCAGCAGCTTTGATACAGGGGGGGAAAAACTGTTTTTT
TRBJ2-3,TRBV21-1,-,-,CASSKLGRGHGTQYF,TGTGCCAGCAGCAAATTAGGACGGGGACATGGTACGCAGTATTTT
TRBJ1-2,TRBV5-6,TRBD1,-,CASSLAAGGRPYGYTF,TGTGCCAGCAGCTTGGCGGCAGGGGGGCGCCCCTATGGCTACACCTTC
TRBJ1-5,TRBV19,TRBD1,-,CASSRDRGGNQPQHF,TGTGCCAGTAGCCGTGACAGGGGAGGCAATCAGCCCCAGCATTTT
TRBJ1-1,TRBV6-5,TRBD1,-,CASSYSDRGLRTEAFF,TGTGCCAGCAGTTACTCAGACAGGGGGCTTCGCACTGAAGCTTTCTTT
TRBJ1-3,TRBV18,-,-,CAIPESGTSGNTIYF,TGTGCCATCCCTGAATCCGGGACATCAGGAAACACCATATATTTT
TRBJ2-1,TRBV24-1,TRBD1,-,CATSSPTGQDYNEQFF,TGTGCCACCAGTAGCCCGACAGGGCAAGACTACAATGAGCAGTTCTTC
TRBJ2-1,TRBV9,-,-,CASSVLQGGGSYNEQFF,TGTGCCAGCAGCGTATTACAGGGAGGGGGCTCCTACAATGAGCAGTTCTTC
TRBJ1-5,TRBV7-8,TRBD1,-,CASSRGGQGGQPQHF,TGTGCCAGCAGCCGCGGGGGACAGGGAGGTCAGCCCCAGCATTTT
TRBJ1-5,TRBV18,-,-,CASSRYEGNQPQHF,TGTGCCAGCTCAAGATACGAGGGCAATCAGCCCCAGCATTTT
TRBJ2-1,TRBV5-5,TRBD2,-,CASSLLAGTISYNEQFF,TGTGCCAGCAGCTTACTAGCGGGGACCATCTCCTACAATGAGCAGTTCTTC
TRBJ1-1,TRBV11-2,-,-,CASSPTSGTIGTEAFF,TGTGCCAGCAGCCCAACCTCCGGGACAATAGGAACTGAAGCTTTCTTT
TRBJ2-6,TRBV6-6,TRBD2,few,CASRRLAGGPSGANVLTF,TGTGCCAGCAGACGACTAGCGGGAGGGCCCTCTGGGGCCAACGTCCTGACTTTC
TRBJ1-2,TRBV7-2,TRBD1,-,CASSFTQTGGDGYTF,TGTGCCAGCAGCTTTACCCAGACAGGGGGCGATGGCTACACCTTC
TRBJ2-7,TRBV6-5,TRBD1,-,CASRYRDRGGTYEQYF,TGTGCCAGCAGGTACCGAGACAGGGGGGGGACCTACGAGCAGTACTTC
TRBJ2-1,TRBV11-1,-,-,CASSGTGTGTRNEQFF,TGTGCCAGCAGCGGAACCGGGACAGGGACTAGGAATGAGCAGTTCTTC
TRBJ2-1,TRBV18,-,-,CASSPGTINNEQFF,TGTGCCAGCTCACCGGGGACAATAAACAATGAGCAGTTCTTC
TRBJ2-3,TRBV9,-,-,CASSVGSLGASTDTQYF,TGTGCCAGCAGCGTAGGGTCTTTGGGGGCTAGCACAGATACGCAGTATTTT
TRBJ1-2,TRBV5-5,-,few,CASSPQGMYGYTF,TGTGCCAGCAGCCCCCAGGGGATGTATGGCTACACCTTC
TRBJ2-7,TRBV5-4,-,-,CASSPVTGSGGSYEQYF,TGTGCCAGCAGCCCAGTAACAGGGTCAGGTGGGTCCTACGAGCAGTACTTC
TRBJ2-1,TRBV7-9,-,-,CASSRDSSYNEQFF,TGTGCCAGCAGCCGGGACTCTTCCTACAATGAGCAGTTCTTC
TRBJ2-5,TRBV7-2,-,-,CASRQGSWRETQYF,TGTGCCAGCAGGCAGGGGTCCTGGAGGGAGACCCAGTACTTC
TRBJ1-2,TRBV27,TRBD1,-,CASSLDGTGFGYTF,TGTGCCAGCAGTTTAGATGGGACAGGGTTCGGCTACACCTTC
TRBJ2-1,TRBV30,-,few,CAWSTAGLRQFF,TGTGCCTGGAGTACTGCCGGACTACGGCAGTTCTTC
TRBJ1-1,TRBV19,-,-,CASWAFAGKSTEAFF,TGTGCCAGTTGGGCCTTCGCAGGGAAGAGCACTGAAGCTTTCTTT
TRBJ1-6,TRBV6-6,-,-,CASAIYNSPLHF,TGTGCCAGCGCGATATATAATTCACCCCTCCACTTT
TRBJ1-1,TRBV4-2,-,few,CASSQNAQGNTEAFF,TGTGCCAGCAGCCAAAACGCACAGGGGAACACTGAAGCTTTCTTT
TRBJ1-5,TRBV6-5,TRBD1,-,CASSPDRGSNQPQHF,TGTGCCAGCAGCCCCGACAGGGGGAGCAATCAGCCCCAGCATTTT